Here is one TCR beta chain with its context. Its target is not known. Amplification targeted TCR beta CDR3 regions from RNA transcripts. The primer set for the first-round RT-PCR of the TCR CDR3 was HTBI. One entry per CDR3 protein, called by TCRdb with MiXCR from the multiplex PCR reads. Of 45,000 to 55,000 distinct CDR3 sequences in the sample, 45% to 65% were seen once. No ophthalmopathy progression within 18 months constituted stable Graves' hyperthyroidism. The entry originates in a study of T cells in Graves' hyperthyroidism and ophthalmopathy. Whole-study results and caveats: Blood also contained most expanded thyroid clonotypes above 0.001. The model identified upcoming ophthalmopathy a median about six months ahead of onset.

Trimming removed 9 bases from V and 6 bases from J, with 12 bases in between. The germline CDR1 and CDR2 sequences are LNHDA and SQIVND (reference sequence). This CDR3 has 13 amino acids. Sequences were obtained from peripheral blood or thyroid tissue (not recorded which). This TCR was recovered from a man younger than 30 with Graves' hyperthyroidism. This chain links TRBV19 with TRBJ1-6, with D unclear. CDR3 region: CASSTRFNSPLHF. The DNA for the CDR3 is TGTGCCAGCAGCACAAGGTTTAATTCACCCCTCCACTTT. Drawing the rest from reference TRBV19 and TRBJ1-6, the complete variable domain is DGGITQSPKYLFRKEGQNVTLSCEQNLNHDAMYWYRQDPGQGLRLIYYSQIVNDFQKGDIAEGYSVSREKKESFPLTVTSAQKNPTAFYLCASSTRFNSPLHFGNGTRLTVT.